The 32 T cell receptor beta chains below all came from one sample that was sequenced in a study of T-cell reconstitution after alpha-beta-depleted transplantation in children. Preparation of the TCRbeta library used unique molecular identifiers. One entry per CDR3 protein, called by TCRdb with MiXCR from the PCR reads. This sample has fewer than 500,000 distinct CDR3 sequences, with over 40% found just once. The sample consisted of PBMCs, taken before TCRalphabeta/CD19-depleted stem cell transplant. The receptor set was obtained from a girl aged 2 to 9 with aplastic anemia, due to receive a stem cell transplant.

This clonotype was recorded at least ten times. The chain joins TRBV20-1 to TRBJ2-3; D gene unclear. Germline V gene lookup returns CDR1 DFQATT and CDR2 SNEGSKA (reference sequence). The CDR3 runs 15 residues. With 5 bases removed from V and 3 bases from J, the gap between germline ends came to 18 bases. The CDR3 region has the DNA TGCAGTGCTCCCTCAATTAGAGTTGGTACAGATACGCAGTATTTT. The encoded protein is CSAPSIRVGTDTQYF.

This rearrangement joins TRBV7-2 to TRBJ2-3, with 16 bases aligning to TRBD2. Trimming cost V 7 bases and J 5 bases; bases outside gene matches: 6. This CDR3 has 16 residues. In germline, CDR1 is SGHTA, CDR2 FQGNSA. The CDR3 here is CASKGLAGGPQDTQYF. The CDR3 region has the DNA TGTGCCAGCAAGGGACTAGCGGGGGGGCCCCAAGATACGCAGTATTTT.

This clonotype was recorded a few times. CDR3 in amino acids: CASSYGGWTTDTQYF. The CDR3 DNA sequence: TGTGCCAGCAGTTACGGAGGGTGGACCACAGATACGCAGTATTTT. The gene calls are TRBV6-2 or TRBV6-3 and TRBJ2-3; perhaps TRBD2 as D (6 bases). The germline gives CDR1 MNHEY, CDR2 SVGEGT. V lost 2 bases and J lost 2, with 11 bases in between. The CDR3 covers 15 residues.

CDR3 sequence (DNA): TGTGCCACCAGCGGCCGCCGGACAGTGCTCACAGATACGCAGTATTTT. Its protein is CATSGRRTVLTDTQYF. This chain uses TRBV15 with TRBJ2-3, with D perhaps matching TRBD1 (6 bases). The CDR3 runs 16 residues. Trimming left V 5 bases short and J 2 bases short, with 17 bases between. From germline, CDR1 is LNHNV and CDR2 YYDKDF (reference sequence).

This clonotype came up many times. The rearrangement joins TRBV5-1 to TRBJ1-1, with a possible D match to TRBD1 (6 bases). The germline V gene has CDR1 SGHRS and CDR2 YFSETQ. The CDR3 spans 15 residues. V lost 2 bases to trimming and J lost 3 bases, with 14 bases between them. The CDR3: CASSFGGAPHTEAFF. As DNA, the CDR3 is TGCGCCAGCAGCTTTGGGGGGGCCCCCCACACTGAAGCTTTCTTT.

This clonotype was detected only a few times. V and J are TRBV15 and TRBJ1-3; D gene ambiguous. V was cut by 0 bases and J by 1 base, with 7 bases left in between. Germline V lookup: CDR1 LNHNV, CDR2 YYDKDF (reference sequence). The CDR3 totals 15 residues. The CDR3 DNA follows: TGTGCCACCAGCAGAGATCGGGGTTCTGGAAACACCATATATTTT. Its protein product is CATSRDRGSGNTIYF. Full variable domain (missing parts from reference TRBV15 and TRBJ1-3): DAMVIQNPRYQVTQFGKPVTLSCSQTLNHNVMYWYQQKSSQAPKLLFHYYDKDFNNEADTPDNFQSRRPNTSFCFLDIRSPGLGDTAMYLCATSRDRGSGNTIYFGEGSWLTVV.

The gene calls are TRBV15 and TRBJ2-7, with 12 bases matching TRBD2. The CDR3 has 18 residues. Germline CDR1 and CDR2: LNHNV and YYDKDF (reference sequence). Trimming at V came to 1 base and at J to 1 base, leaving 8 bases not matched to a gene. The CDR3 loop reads CATSRGSLAGGVSYEQYF. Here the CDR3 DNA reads TGTGCCACCAGCAGAGGCTCCCTAGCGGGAGGGGTATCCTACGAGCAGTACTTC.

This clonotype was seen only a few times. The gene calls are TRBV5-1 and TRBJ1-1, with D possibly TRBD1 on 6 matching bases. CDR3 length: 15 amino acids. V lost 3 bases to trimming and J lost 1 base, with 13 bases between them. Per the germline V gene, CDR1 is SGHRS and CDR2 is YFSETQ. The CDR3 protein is CASSSAGTTNTEAFF. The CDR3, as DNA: TGCGCCAGCAGCTCGGCCGGGACAACGAACACTGAAGCTTTCTTT.

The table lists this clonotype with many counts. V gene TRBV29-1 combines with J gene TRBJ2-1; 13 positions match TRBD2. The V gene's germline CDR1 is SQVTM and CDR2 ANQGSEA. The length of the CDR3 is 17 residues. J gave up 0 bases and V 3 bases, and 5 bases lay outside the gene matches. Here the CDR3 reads CSVDEGTSGISYNEQFF. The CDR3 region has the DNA TGCAGCGTTGATGAAGGGACTAGCGGGATCTCCTACAATGAGCAGTTCTTC.

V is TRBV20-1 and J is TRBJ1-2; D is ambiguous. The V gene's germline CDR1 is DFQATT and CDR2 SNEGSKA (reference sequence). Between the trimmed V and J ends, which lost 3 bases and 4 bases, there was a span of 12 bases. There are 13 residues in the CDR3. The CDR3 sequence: CSARPGTSYGYTF. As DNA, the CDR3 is TGCAGTGCTAGGCCTGGAACTTCCTATGGCTACACCTTC.

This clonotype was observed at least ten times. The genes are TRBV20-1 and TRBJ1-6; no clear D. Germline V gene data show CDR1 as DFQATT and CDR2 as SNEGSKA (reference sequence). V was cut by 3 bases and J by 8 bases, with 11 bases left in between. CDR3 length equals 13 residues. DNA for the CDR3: TGCAGTGCTAGTTCGGGTTTGGATTCACCCCTCCACTTT. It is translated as CSASSGLDSPLHF.

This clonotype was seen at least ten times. The CDR3 coding sequence is TGTGCCTGGAATATCGACACAAGGAACACCGGGGAGCTGTTTTTT. It specifies CAWNIDTRNTGELFF. The chain carries TRBV30 and TRBJ2-2; D remains unclear. The CDR3 has 15 residues. In germline, CDR1 is GTSNPN, CDR2 SVGIG (reference sequence). The ends were cut back, 4 bases at V and 1 base at J, with 13 bases in the middle.

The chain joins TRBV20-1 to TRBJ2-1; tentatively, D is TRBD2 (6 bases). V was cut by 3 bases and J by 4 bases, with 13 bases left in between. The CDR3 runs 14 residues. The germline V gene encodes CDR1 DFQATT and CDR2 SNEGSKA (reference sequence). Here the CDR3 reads CSASGGPNYNEQFF. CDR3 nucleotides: TGCAGTGCTAGCGGGGGACCGAATTACAATGAGCAGTTCTTC.

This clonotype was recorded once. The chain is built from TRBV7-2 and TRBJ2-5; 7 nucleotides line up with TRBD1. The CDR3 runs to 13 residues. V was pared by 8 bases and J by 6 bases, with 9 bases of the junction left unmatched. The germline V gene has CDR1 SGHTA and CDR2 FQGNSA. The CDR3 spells CASGQGEKKTQYF. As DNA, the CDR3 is TGTGCCAGCGGGCAGGGGGAAAAAAAGACCCAGTACTTC.

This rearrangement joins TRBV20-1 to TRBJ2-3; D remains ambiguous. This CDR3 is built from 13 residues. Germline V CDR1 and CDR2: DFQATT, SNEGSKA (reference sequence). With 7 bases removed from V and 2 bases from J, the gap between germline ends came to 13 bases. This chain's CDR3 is CSGVASTTDTQYF. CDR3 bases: TGCAGTGGGGTCGCGTCCACCACAGATACGCAGTATTTT.

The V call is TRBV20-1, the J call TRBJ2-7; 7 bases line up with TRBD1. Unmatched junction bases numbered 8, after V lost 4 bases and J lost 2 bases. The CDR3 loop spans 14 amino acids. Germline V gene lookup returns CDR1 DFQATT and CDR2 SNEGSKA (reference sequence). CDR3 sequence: CSATRDSATYEQYF. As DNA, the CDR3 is TGCAGTGCTACCCGGGACAGCGCTACCTACGAGCAGTACTTC.

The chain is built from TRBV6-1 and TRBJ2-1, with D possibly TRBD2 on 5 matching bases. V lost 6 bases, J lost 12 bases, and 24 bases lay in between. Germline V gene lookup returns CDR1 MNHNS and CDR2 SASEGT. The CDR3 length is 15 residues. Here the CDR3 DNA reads TGTGCCAGCAGCCTCGGACTGAATATCCCAAAGGGGCAGTTCTTC. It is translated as CASSLGLNIPKGQFF.

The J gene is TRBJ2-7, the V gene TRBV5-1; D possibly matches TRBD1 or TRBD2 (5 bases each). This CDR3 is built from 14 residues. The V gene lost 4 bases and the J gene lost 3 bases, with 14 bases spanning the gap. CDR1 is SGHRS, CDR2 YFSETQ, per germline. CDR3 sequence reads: CASSRDQARYEQYF. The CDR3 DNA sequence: TGCGCCAGCAGCAGGGACCAGGCGCGCTACGAGCAGTACTTC.

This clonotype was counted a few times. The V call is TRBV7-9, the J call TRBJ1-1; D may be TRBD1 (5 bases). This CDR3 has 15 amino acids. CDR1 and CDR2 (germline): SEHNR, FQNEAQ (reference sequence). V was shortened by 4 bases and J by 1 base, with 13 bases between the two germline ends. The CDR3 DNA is TGTGCCAGCAGCTCCTTGACGGACAAGAACACTGAAGCTTTCTTT. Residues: CASSSLTDKNTEAFF.

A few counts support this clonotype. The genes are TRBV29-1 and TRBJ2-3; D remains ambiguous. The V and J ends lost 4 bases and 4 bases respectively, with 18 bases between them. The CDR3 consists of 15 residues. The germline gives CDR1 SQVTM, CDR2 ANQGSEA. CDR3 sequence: CSVVSPTEAADTQYF. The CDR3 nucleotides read TGCAGCGTTGTTTCCCCGACCGAAGCCGCAGATACGCAGTATTTT.

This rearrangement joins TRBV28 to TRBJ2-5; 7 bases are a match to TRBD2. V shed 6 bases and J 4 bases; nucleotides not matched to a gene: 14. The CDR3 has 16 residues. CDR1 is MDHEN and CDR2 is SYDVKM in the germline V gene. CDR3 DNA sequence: TGTGCCAGCAGGGCTCGGACTAGGGGAGCCAGAGAGACCCAGTACTTC. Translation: CASRARTRGARETQYF.

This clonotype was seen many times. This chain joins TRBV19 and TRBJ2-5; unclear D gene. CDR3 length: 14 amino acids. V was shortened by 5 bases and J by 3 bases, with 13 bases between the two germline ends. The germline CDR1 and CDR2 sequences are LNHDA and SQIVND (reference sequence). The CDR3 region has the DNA TGTGCCAGTAGTCGTGGGTACGGCAAAGAGACCCAGTACTTC. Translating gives CASSRGYGKETQYF. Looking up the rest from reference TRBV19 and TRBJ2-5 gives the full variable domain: DGGITQSPKYLFRKEGQNVTLSCEQNLNHDAMYWYRQDPGQGLRLIYYSQIVNDFQKGDIAEGYSVSREKKESFPLTVTSAQKNPTAFYLCASSRGYGKETQYFGPGTRLLVL.

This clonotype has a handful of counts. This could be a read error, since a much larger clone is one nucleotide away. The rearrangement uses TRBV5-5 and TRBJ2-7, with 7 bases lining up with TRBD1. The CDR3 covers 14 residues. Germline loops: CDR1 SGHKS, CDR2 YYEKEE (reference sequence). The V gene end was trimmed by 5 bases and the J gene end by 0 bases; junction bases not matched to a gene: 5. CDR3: CASRWDRSSYEQYF. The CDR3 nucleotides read TGTGCCAGCAGATGGGACAGAAGCTCCTACGAGCAGTACTTC.

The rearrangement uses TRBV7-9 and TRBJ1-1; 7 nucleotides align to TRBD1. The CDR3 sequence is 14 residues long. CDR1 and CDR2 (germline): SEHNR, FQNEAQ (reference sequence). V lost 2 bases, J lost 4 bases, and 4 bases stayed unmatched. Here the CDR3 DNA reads TGTGCCAGCAGCTTAAAAGGGGGCGGCACTGAAGCTTTCTTT. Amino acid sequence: CASSLKGGGTEAFF.

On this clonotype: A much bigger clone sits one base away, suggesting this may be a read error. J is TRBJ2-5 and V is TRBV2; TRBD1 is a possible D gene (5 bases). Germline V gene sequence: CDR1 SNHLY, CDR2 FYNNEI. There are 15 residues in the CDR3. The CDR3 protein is CSSSAGHGQLETQYF. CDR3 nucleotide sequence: TGTTCCAGCAGCGCCGGACACGGGCAATTGGAGACCCAGTACTTC.

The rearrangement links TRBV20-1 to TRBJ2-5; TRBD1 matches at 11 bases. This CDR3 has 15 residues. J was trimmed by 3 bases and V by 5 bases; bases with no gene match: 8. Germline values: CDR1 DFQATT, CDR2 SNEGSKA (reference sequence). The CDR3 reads CSAPSWTGGEETQYF. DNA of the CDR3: TGCAGTGCTCCCTCTTGGACAGGGGGCGAAGAGACCCAGTACTTC.

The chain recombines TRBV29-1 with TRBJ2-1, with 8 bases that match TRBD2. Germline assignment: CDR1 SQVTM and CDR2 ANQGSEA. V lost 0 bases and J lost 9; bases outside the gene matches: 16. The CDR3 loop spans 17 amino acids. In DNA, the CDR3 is TGCAGCGTTGAAGATAGGGCAAGGAGCGGGGGAGGTGGTGAGCAGTTCTTC. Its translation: CSVEDRARSGGGGEQFF.

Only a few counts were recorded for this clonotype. The CDR3 is CASSPKGGRQDEQYF. CDR3 bases: TGTGCCAGCAGCCCCAAGGGAGGGAGGCAGGACGAGCAGTACTTC. The gene calls are TRBV5-4 and TRBJ2-7, with 7 bases identical to TRBD2. The germline V gene encodes CDR1 SGHNT and CDR2 YYREEE (reference sequence). V shed 4 bases and J 5 bases; nucleotides not matched to a gene: 12. The CDR3 loop spans 15 amino acids.

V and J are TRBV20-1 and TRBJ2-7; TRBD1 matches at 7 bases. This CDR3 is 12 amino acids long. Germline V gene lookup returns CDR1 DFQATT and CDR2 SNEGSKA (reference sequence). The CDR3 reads CSARDSPYEQYF. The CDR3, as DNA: TGCAGCGCACGGGACAGCCCCTACGAGCAGTACTTC.

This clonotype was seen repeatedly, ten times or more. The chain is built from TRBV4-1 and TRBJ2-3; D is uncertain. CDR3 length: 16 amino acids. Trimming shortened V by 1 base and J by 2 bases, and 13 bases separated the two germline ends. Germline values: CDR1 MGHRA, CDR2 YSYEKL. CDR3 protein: CASSQVDLVYTDTQYF. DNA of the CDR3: TGCGCCAGCAGCCAAGTGGATTTAGTCTACACAGATACGCAGTATTTT.

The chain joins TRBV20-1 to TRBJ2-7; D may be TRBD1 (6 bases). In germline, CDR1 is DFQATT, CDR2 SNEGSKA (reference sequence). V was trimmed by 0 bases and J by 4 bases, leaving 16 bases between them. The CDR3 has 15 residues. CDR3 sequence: CSARDMRGWGYEQYF. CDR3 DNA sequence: TGCAGTGCTAGAGATATGAGGGGGTGGGGGTACGAGCAGTACTTC.

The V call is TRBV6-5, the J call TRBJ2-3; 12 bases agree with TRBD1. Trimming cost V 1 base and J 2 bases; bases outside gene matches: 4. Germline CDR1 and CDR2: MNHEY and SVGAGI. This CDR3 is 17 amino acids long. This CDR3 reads CASSYFSGQGATDTQYF. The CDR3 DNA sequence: TGTGCCAGCAGTTACTTTTCGGGACAGGGGGCCACAGATACGCAGTATTTT.